The clone carrying this TCR beta chain has at least ten counts. Its target is unknown. The data derive from a study of T cell repertoires in cytomegalovirus infection. The overall study: Public TCR beta signature analysis indicated the presence of both CMV infection and matching HLA type. General study results and limits: Totalled public TCR beta family frequency picked out people who carried CMV plus the relevant HLA. CMV-specific TCR beta clonotypes restricted by HLA-C dominated the ex vivo response.

TCRdb used MiXCR to reprocess the reads, holding one entry per CDR3 protein. The profile shows about 310,000 distinct CDR3 sequences, 15% to 20% of them singletons. The sequenced material came from PBMCs. The source of this sequence is a human donor in good health (CMV status not recorded). Some clones in this sample may be carry-over from other donors' samples.

CDR3 nucleotide sequence: TGTGCCAGCAGTGCGGACAGGGGTGGGGAACTGTTTTTT. Protein product: CASSADRGGELFF. V usage is TRBV6-1 and J usage is TRBJ1-4, with 9 nucleotides matching TRBD1. This CDR3 has 13 residues. The junction had 6 bases not matched to a gene; V was cut back by 4 bases and J by 12 bases. Germline V gives CDR1 MNHNS, CDR2 SASEGT.